The present entry profiles one T cell receptor (beta chain) with its context. Which cohort a participant joined came from the clinical history participants gave. This record belongs to a study of blood T cell repertoires in COVID-19. Across the whole study: Both acute and convalescent COVID-19 samples were obtained from the United States, Italy and Spain.

Germline V gene sequence: CDR1 WNHNN, CDR2 SYGVQD (reference sequence). The CDR3 consists of 15 residues. J was trimmed by 7 bases and V by 1 base; bases with no gene match: 6. Assay: immunoSEQ multiplex PCR; the TCRdb copy retains only in-frame clones and omits some. Seen here are under 150,000 clones, about 75% observed once, and the top ten hold less than 3%. Sequencing used PBMCs or T cells enriched from blood (not recorded which). This sequence joins TRBV10-1 and TRBJ2-1; 8 positions agree with TRBD1. This sequence originates from a woman in her forties or fifties who had recovered from COVID-19. CDR3 sequence (DNA): TGCGCCAGCAGTGAGTATGGACAGGGAAGTAATGAGCAGTTCTTC. Translating it yields CASSEYGQGSNEQFF.